This entry features one T cell receptor beta chain sequence. What it binds is unknown. Primers: 60 Vbeta forward and 13 Jbeta reverse. Generated by immunoSEQ multiplex PCR, the TCRdb table keeps only in-frame clones and is missing some. The repertoire holds about 160,000 clones, with 82% as singletons. This CDR3 has 13 residues. Germline V CDR1 and CDR2: SQVTM, ANQGSEA. The V end lost 4 bases, the J end lost 7 bases, and 16 bases lay between the germline ends. The sample belongs to a study of cytomegalovirus exposure and HLA in healthy donors. Looking at the study overall: Some 80 million unique TCRs from HLA-typed donors were held in an early data release. Ancestry clustering placed more than 80% of approximately 370 genotyped donors in the Caucasian-associated cluster.

General study results and limits: A later analysis linked a missense DCLRE1C variant to TCR beta V- and J-gene trimming.

This receptor was identified in a middle-aged man in good health and CMV-seropositive. Input material: PBMCs. The rearrangement uses TRBV29-1 and TRBJ2-5; TRBD2 is a possible D gene (7 bases). The CDR3, as DNA: TGCAGCGTTGGGGCGGGGGCCGCCGGGACCCAGTACTTC. Translating it yields CSVGAGAAGTQYF.